The present TCR beta chain was sequenced within a study of blood T cell repertoires in COVID-19. The overall study: The United States, Italy and Spain provided the acute and convalescent COVID-19 samples. From T cells, B-cell-depleted T cells, or PBMCs came the material, which was cDNA or gDNA.

In its sample, this clone was seen a few times. The V gene end was trimmed by 0 bases and the J gene end by 6 bases; junction bases not matched to a gene: 4. The CDR3 contains 14 residues. Per the germline V gene, CDR1 is SGDLS and CDR2 is YYNGEE. Enrollees, about 18 to 95 years old, lived in 24 US areas. TCRdb keeps only in-frame clones here, not all; method: immunoSEQ multiplex PCR. The sample has 250,000 or so clones, 85% to 90% seen once. This sequence originates from a woman aged 30 to 39 with acute COVID-19. What was sequenced was PBMCs or T cells enriched from blood (not recorded which). V is TRBV9 and J is TRBJ2-7; 9 bases agree with TRBD2. The CDR3 protein is CASSVVAGGAEQYF. The CDR3 coding sequence is TGTGCCAGCAGCGTAGTGGCGGGAGGGGCCGAGCAGTACTTC.